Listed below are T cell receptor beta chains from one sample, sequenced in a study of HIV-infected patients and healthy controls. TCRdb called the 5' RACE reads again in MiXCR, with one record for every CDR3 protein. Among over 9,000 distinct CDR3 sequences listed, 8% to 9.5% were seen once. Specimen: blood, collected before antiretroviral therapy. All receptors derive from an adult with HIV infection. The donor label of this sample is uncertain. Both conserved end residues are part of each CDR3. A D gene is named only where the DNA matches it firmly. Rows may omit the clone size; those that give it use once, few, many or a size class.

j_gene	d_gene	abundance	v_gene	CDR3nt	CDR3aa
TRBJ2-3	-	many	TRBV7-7	TGTGCTAGCAGCTTAGGGGTGGGTCGAACAGATACGCAGTATTTT	CASSLGVGRTDTQYF
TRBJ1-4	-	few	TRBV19	TGTGCCAGTACCACACAGGCCACTAATGAAAAACTGTTTTTT	CASTTQATNEKLFF
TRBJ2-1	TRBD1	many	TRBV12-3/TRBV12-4	TGTGCCAGCACCCGCCGACAGGGTCGAGACAATGAGCAGTTCTTC	CASTRRQGRDNEQFF
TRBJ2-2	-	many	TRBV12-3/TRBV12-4	TGTGCCAGCAGTTATGAGGGTAACACCGGGGAGCTGTTTTTT	CASSYEGNTGELFF
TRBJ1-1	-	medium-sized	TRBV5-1	TGCGCCACCCGCTCGGGGCCGGGGGGTGCTGAAGCTTTCTTT	CATRSGPGGAEAFF
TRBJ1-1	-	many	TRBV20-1	TGCAGTGCTAGAGATCTCAGGGGAGCTGAAGCTTTCTTT	CSARDLRGAEAFF
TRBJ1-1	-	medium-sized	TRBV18	TGTGCCAGCTCACCCGGAGCGGGACAAGACCTTGAAGCTTTCTTT	CASSPGAGQDLEAFF
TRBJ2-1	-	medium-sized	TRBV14	TGTGCCAGCAGCCAAGATGAGGGAACCGTATCCTACAATGAGCAGTTCTTC	CASSQDEGTVSYNEQFF
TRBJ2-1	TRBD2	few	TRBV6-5	TGTGCCAGCTCAACGGGCGGGGGATACAATGAGCAGTTCTTC	CASSTGGGYNEQFF
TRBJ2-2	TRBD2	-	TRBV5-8	TGTGCCAGCAGCTTCCGACTAGCGGGGGCAGGAACCGGGGAGCTGTTTTTT	CASSFRLAGAGTGELFF
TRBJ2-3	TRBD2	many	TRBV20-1	TGCAGTGCTAGGGACGTAATAGCGGGAGAGGGCTCAGATACGCAGTATTTT	CSARDVIAGEGSDTQYF
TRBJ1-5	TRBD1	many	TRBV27	TGTGCCAGCAGTGGGACAGGTAATCAGCCCCAGCATTTT	CASSGTGNQPQHF
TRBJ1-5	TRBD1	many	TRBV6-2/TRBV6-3	TGTGCCAGCAGTTGGGACAGAAATCAGCCCCAGCATTTT	CASSWDRNQPQHF
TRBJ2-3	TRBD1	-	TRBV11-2	TGTGCCAGCAGCTTACCCCTTGGACAGGGGCGCACGCAGTATTTT	CASSLPLGQGRTQYF
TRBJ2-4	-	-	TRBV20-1	TGCAGTGCTAGAGATCGGGACAAGAATCAGTACTTC	CSARDRDKNQYF
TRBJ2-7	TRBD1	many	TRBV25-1	TGTGCCAGCAGTGAACAGGGGGCCTACGAGCAGTACTTC	CASSEQGAYEQYF
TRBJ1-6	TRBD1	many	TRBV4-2	TGTGCCAGCAGCCAAAGCGGGACAGGGAGTAATTCACCCCTCCACTTT	CASSQSGTGSNSPLHF
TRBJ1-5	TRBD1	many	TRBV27	TGTGCCAGCAGGCCCGGGACAGGCCCCGGGCCCCAGCATTTT	CASRPGTGPGPQHF
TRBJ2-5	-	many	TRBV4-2	TGTGCCAGCAGCCAAGAACCAGACCTGGAGACCCAGTACTTC	CASSQEPDLETQYF
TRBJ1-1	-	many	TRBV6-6	TGTGCCAGCAGGACGTTTGATCAGAACACTGAAGCTTTCTTT	CASRTFDQNTEAFF
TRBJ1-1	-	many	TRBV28	TGTGCCAGCAGTTTCGCAGGGACGGACACTGAAGCTTTCTTT	CASSFAGTDTEAFF
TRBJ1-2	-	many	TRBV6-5	TGTGCCAGCAGTTATCGGGCAGGGGCGAGCTATGGCTACACCTTC	CASSYRAGASYGYTF
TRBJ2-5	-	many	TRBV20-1	TGCAGTGCTAGAAACAGCGCAGAGACCCAGTACTTC	CSARNSAETQYF
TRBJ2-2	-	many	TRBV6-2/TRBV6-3	TGTGCCAGCAGTAGGGACCGGGAGCTGTTTTTT	CASSRDRELFF
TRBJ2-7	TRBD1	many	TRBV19	TGTGCCAGTAGTCGACAGGGGATCCTTGACGAGCAGTACTTC	CASSRQGILDEQYF
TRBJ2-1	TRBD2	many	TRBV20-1	TGCAGTGCGGGAGGGGGACTAGCGGTCTCCTACAATGAGCAGTTCTTC	CSAGGGLAVSYNEQFF
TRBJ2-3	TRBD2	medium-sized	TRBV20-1	TGCAGTGCTAGTCTGCGGGAGAGGAGCACAGATACGCAGTATTTT	CSASLRERSTDTQYF
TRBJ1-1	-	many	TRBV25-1	TGTGCCAGCAGTGAAAGGGGCAGGGGCACTCTCGAAGCTTTCTTT	CASSERGRGTLEAFF
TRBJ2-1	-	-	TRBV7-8	TGTGCCAGCAGCCCGGAAATGGAGAGGAACTACAATGAGCAGTTCTTC	CASSPEMERNYNEQFF
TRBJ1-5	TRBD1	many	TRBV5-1	TGCGCCAGCAGCTTTACAGGGGGCCGAGAGCCCCAGCATTTT	CASSFTGGREPQHF
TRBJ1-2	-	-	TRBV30	TGTGCCTGGGGATACATGAGTAACTATGGCTACACCTTC	CAWGYMSNYGYTF
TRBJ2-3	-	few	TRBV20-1	TGCAGTGCTCGGGACTTCGCGGGTCGGTCGCCCTCCCGACATACGCAGTATTTT	CSARDFAGRSPSRHTQYF
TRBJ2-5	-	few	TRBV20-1	TGCAGTGCTAGGTTCTCAGGAGAGCCGACCCAGTACTTC	CSARFSGEPTQYF
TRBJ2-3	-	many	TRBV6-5	TGTGCCAGCAGTTACTCGGGGGCAGATACGCAGTATTTT	CASSYSGADTQYF
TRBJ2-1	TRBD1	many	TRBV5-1	TGCGCCAGCAGAGAGGGGGCAGGGTCGCAGTTCTTC	CASREGAGSQFF
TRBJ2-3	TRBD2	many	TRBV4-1	TGCGCCAGCAGCCAAGAGCCTAGCGGGGGAGTCACAGATACGCAGTATTTT	CASSQEPSGGVTDTQYF
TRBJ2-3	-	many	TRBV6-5	TGTGCCAGCAGCTATCAACTACGAACGGCGGATACGCAGTATTTT	CASSYQLRTADTQYF
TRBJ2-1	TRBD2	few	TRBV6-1	TGTGCCAGCAGGACTAGCGATTATGAGGGGCAGTTCTTC	CASRTSDYEGQFF
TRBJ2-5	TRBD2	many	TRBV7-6	TGTGCCAGCAGACTGACTAGCGGGAGTTCGGAGACCCAGTACTTC	CASRLTSGSSETQYF
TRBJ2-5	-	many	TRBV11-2	TGTGCCAGCAGCTTCGCCCTGGCCGAGACCCAGTACTTC	CASSFALAETQYF
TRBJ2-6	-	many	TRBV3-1	TGTGCCAGCAGCCAAAGCTCTGGGGCCAACGTCCTGACTTTC	CASSQSSGANVLTF
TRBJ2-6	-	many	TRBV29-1	TGCAGCGTAGCTTCTGGGAACTCTGGGGCCAACGTCCTGACTTTC	CSVASGNSGANVLTF
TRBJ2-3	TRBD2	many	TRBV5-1	TGCGCCAGCAGCGTAACTAGCGGGCCCACAGATACGCAGTATTTT	CASSVTSGPTDTQYF
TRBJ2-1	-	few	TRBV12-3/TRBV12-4	TGTGCCAGCAGTTTCGGTTACAATGAGCAGTTCTTC	CASSFGYNEQFF
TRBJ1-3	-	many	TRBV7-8	TGTGCCAGCAGCTTGGGGGGGATACGCAACACCATATATTTT	CASSLGGIRNTIYF
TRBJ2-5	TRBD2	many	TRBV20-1	TGCAGTGCTAGGGCGCAAGCGGGACCTGCAGAGACCCAGTACTTC	CSARAQAGPAETQYF
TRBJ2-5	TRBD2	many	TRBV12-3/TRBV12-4	TGTGCCAGCAGTTTGGATAATCCGGGACTAGCAGTAGAGACCCAGTACTTC	CASSLDNPGLAVETQYF
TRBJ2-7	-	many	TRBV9	TGTGCCAGCAGCGTACAGGACTGGTGGAGGGGCGAGCAGTACTTC	CASSVQDWWRGEQYF
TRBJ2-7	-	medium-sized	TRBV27	TGTGCCAGCACCGCCCCGGGCAAGGGCTCCTACGAGCAGTACTTC	CASTAPGKGSYEQYF
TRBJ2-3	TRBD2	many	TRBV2	TGTGCCAGCAGCTATCGTGGAGTAGCGGGAGTTTCAGATACGCAGTATTTT	CASSYRGVAGVSDTQYF
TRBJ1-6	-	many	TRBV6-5	TGTGCCAGCAGTTACTCACGACGCTGGGATTCACCCCTCCACTTT	CASSYSRRWDSPLHF